This is a list of T cell receptor beta chains from one sample in a study of CD8+CD57+ T cells in acquired aplastic anemia. Using its own MiXCR run on the reads, TCRdb lists one record per CDR3 protein. The data contain 80,000 or so distinct CDR3 sequences, under 50% of them singletons. The sequencing input was sorted CD4+, CD8+, or CD8+CD57+ T cells (not recorded which) from PBMCs. Every receptor here comes from a human donor in good health, serving as a control. Each CDR3 is given with its conserved first and last residue. Each record gives: J gene, V gene, clone size, D gene, CDR3 DNA, CDR3 protein. The D gene is left open where the match is weak. Clone sizes are given selectively: once, few, many, or a class where the clone is expanded.

TRBJ2-7	TRBV27	.	.	TGTGCCAGCAGCCCCCCTGGTGGGGGGTCCTACGAGCAGTACTTC	CASSPPGGGSYEQYF
TRBJ2-7	TRBV2	.	.	TGTGCCACCCGGGTCAGGGCTCAGCAGTACTTC	CATRVRAQQYF
TRBJ1-5	TRBV24-1	.	.	TGTGCCACCAGTGACGGGATACAGCCCCAGCATTTT	CATSDGIQPQHF
TRBJ1-3	TRBV2	.	.	TGTGCCAGCACCCCGGGGGTAGGAAACACCATATATTTT	CASTPGVGNTIYF
TRBJ2-3	TRBV30	few	TRBD2	TGTGCCTGGAACGGGGGGGGACAAACCACAGATACGCAGTATTTT	CAWNGGGQTTDTQYF
TRBJ1-2	TRBV9	many	TRBD1	TGTGCCAGCAGCGTAGGGGGACAGGGCATCTCCACCTTC	CASSVGGQGISTF
TRBJ1-1	TRBV29-1	many	TRBD1	TGCAGCGCAGGGGGCACTGAAGCTTTCTTT	CSAGGTEAFF
TRBJ2-3	TRBV24-1	.	TRBD2	TGTGCCACCAGTGATACGCTAGCGGGGGACATAGATACGCAGTATTTT	CATSDTLAGDIDTQYF
TRBJ1-1	TRBV10-3	.	.	TGTGCCATCAGTGAACTCGACAGAAGGGCCTTGCCAGCTTTCTTT	CAISELDRRALPAFF
TRBJ1-6	TRBV24-1	many	TRBD1	TGTGCCACCAGTGCCAGGGGGCCGAATTCACCCCTCCACTTT	CATSARGPNSPLHF
TRBJ2-1	TRBV20-1	many	.	TGCAGTGCTAGAGATGGAGGGAATGAGCAGTTCTTC	CSARDGGNEQFF
TRBJ1-5	TRBV5-1	few	TRBD1	TGCGCCAGCAGCCCCGGGACAGACAACAATCAGCCCCAGCATTTT	CASSPGTDNNQPQHF
TRBJ2-6	TRBV10-3	.	.	TGTGCCATCCAGACGGGACCGAACTCTGGGGCCAACGTCCTGACTTTC	CAIQTGPNSGANVLTF
TRBJ1-5	TRBV25-1	.	TRBD1	TGTGCCAGCAGTCCACAGGGGGCCCCCAATCAGCCCCAGCATTTT	CASSPQGAPNQPQHF
TRBJ2-3	TRBV15	many	.	TGTGCCACCAGCGCAATAACCCGAAAAGGCACAGATACGCAGTATTTT	CATSAITRKGTDTQYF
TRBJ2-5	TRBV6-1	many	.	TGTGCCAGCGATCCGGGAACCCAAGAGACCCAGTACTTC	CASDPGTQETQYF
TRBJ1-1	TRBV20-1	many	TRBD1	TGCAGTGCTAGACCGTGGACAGGGGACACTGAAGCTTTCTTT	CSARPWTGDTEAFF
TRBJ1-6	TRBV30	.	TRBD1	TGTGCCTGGATCCCGGACAGGTATAATTCACCCCTCCACTTT	CAWIPDRYNSPLHF
TRBJ2-3	TRBV24-1	many	.	TGTGCCACCAGTGATTTGGGGGACCCGAGCACAGATACGCAGTATTTT	CATSDLGDPSTDTQYF
TRBJ1-6	TRBV10-2	.	.	TGCGCCAGCAGTGACGGGGTTGGCAGTTCACCCCTCCACTTT	CASSDGVGSSPLHF
TRBJ2-3	TRBV25-1	.	.	TGTGCCAGCAGCAGGGACGGAGGCACGTATACGCAGTATTTT	CASSRDGGTYTQYF
TRBJ1-5	TRBV19	.	.	TGTGCCAGTAGTATTGCGGCTTATAGCAATCAGCCCCAGCATTTT	CASSIAAYSNQPQHF
TRBJ2-3	TRBV19	.	TRBD1	TGTGCCAGTAGCCCCTCCCACAGGGGAATGATGGATACGCAGTATTTT	CASSPSHRGMMDTQYF
TRBJ1-5	TRBV7-2	.	.	TGTGCCAGCAGCTCACAACCGAATCAGCCCCAGCATTTT	CASSSQPNQPQHF
TRBJ1-2	TRBV10-2	.	TRBD1	TGCGCCAGCACACGGACAGGGGGCGCACTCTATGGCTACACCTTC	CASTRTGGALYGYTF
TRBJ2-7	TRBV6-5	.	TRBD1	TGTGCCAGCAGTTACCGTGGGACAGGATCCTACGAGCAGTACTTC	CASSYRGTGSYEQYF
TRBJ1-5	TRBV24-1	.	.	TGTGCCACCAGTGTGAGATTATGGCTTAGCAATCAGCCCCAGCATTTT	CATSVRLWLSNQPQHF
TRBJ1-4	TRBV25-1	.	.	TGTGCCAGCAGTGCATGGGGTGTTCGAGAAAAACTGTTTTTT	CASSAWGVREKLFF
TRBJ1-4	TRBV2	once	.	TGTGCCAGCAGGGACACAAGCCGGCCTGAAAAACTGTTTTTT	CASRDTSRPEKLFF
TRBJ1-3	TRBV10-3	.	TRBD1	TGTGCCATCAGTGACCCCGGACAGGGCAGAAACACCATATATTTT	CAISDPGQGRNTIYF
TRBJ1-2	TRBV2	.	.	TGTGCCAGCAGTGAAACAAGACTAGCTAACTATGGCTACACCTTC	CASSETRLANYGYTF
TRBJ2-1	TRBV24-1	many	.	TGTGCCACCAGTGACTCAGGGTTAGGGCAGTTCTTC	CATSDSGLGQFF
TRBJ2-5	TRBV5-4	few	.	TGTGCCAGCAGCTCGCCCTGGGACCAAGAGACCCAGTACTTC	CASSSPWDQETQYF
TRBJ2-2	TRBV25-1	.	TRBD2	TGTGCCAGCAGCTCAACGCTAGCGGATTACACCGAGGAGCTGTTTTTT	CASSSTLADYTEELFF
TRBJ2-1	TRBV24-1	many	TRBD2	TGTGCCACCGGGACTAGCGGAAAATGGGGTGAGCAGTTCTTC	CATGTSGKWGEQFF
TRBJ1-2	TRBV9	many	.	TGTGCCAGCAGCGTATCCGACGCCCTTGAGGCGGAGGGCTACACCTTC	CASSVSDALEAEGYTF
TRBJ2-1	TRBV4-1	few	.	TGCGCCAGCAGCCTCAGGGCGGGACCCTACAATGAGCAGTTCTTC	CASSLRAGPYNEQFF
TRBJ2-7	TRBV9	many	TRBD2	TGTGCCAGCAGCGTAGTCACCACCGGGACTAGCGGGAGGAATAGTAGCTACGAGCAGTACTTC	CASSVVTTGTSGRNSSYEQYF
TRBJ1-5	TRBV12-5	.	.	TGTGCTAGTGGTTTGGTATCGGTAGACCATAGCAATCAGCCCCAGCATTTT	CASGLVSVDHSNQPQHF
TRBJ2-2	TRBV27	few	TRBD2	TGTGCCAGCAGTCCTCCGGGACTAGCCTTTACCGGGGAGCTGTTTTTT	CASSPPGLAFTGELFF
TRBJ2-7	TRBV2	.	TRBD2	TGTGCCAGCAGCGTGACTAGCGGGGTCCCCTACGAGCAGTACTTC	CASSVTSGVPYEQYF
TRBJ2-7	TRBV7-6	.	.	TGTGCCAGCAGCTTAGGGGGACTCTACGAGCAGTACTTC	CASSLGGLYEQYF
TRBJ2-5	TRBV12-3/TRBV12-4	few	.	TGTGCCAGCAGTTTTGCTCCAGAGACCCAGTACTTC	CASSFAPETQYF
TRBJ2-3	TRBV3-1	few	TRBD2	TGTGCCAGCAGCGGAGGTAGCGGGAGGCTGTACACAGATACGCAGTATTTT	CASSGGSGRLYTDTQYF
TRBJ1-2	TRBV11-1	many	TRBD1	TGTGCCAGCAGCTTAGCGATAGGAGAGGGGGCCGAGGAGAAAGGGGGCTACACCTTC	CASSLAIGEGAEEKGGYTF